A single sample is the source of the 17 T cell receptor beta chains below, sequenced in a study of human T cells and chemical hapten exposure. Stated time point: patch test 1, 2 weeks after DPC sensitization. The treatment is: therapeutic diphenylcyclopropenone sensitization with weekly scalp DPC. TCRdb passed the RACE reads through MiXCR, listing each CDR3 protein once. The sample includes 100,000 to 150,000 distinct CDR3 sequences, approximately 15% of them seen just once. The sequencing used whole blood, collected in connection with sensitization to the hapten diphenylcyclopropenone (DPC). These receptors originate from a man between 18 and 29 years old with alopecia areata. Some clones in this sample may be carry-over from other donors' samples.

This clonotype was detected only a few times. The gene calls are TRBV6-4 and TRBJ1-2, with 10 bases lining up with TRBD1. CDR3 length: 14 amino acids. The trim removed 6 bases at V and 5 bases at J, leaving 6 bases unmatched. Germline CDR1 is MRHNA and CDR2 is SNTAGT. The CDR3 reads CASRPDRGLYGYTF. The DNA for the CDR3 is TGTGCCAGCAGACCGGACAGGGGGTTGTATGGCTACACCTTC.

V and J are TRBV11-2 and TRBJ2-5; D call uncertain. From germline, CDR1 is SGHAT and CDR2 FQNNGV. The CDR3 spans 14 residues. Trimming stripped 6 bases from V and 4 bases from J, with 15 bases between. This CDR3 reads CASSLGSRRETQYF. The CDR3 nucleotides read TGTGCCAGCAGTCTTGGGTCCCGGCGAGAGACCCAGTACTTC.

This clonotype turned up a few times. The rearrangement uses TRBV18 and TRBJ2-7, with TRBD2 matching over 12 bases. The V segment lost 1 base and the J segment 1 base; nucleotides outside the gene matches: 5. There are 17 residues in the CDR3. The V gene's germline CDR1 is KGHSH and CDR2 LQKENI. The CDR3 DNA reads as TGTGCCAGCTCACCACACCTAGCGGGGGGGATTTCCTACGAGCAGTACTTC. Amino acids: CASSPHLAGGISYEQYF. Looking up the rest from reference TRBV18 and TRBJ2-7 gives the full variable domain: NAGVMQNPRHLVRRRGQEARLRCSPMKGHSHVYWYRQLPEEGLKFMVYLQKENIIDESGMPKERFSAEFPKEGPSILRIQQVVRGDSAAYFCASSPHLAGGISYEQYFGPGTRLTVT.

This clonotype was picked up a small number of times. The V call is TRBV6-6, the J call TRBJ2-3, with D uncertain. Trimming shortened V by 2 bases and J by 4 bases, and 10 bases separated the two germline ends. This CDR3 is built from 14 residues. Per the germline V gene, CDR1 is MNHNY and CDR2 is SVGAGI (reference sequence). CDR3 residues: CASSYEIEPDTQYF. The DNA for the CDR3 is TGTGCCAGCAGTTACGAGATAGAGCCAGATACGCAGTATTTT.

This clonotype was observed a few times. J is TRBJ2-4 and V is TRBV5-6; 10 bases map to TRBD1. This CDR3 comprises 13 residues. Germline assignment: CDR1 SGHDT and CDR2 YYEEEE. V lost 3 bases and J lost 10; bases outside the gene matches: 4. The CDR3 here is CASSSRDRGIQYF. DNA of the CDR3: TGTGCCAGCAGCTCCAGGGACAGGGGAATTCAGTACTTC.

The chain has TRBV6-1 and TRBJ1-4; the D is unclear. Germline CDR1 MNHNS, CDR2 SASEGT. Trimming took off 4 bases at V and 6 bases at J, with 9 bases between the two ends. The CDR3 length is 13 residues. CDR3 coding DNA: TGTGCCAGCAGTGCGAGCCGGGATGAAAAACTGTTTTTT. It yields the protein CASSASRDEKLFF.

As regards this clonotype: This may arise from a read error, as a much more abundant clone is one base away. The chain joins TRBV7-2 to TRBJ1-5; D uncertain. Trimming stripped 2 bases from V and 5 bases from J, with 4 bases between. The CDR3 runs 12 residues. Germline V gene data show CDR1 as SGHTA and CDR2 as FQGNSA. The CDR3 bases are TGTGCCAGCAGCTTAAGGGATCAGCCCCAGCATTTT. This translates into CASSLRDQPQHF.

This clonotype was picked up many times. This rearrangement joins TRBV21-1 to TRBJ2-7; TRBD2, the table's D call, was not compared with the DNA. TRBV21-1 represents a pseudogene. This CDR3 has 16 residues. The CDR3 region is CASSKVKRGDSYEQYV. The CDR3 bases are TGTGCCAGCAGCAAAGTAAAGCGGGGGGATTCCTACGAGCAGTACGTC.

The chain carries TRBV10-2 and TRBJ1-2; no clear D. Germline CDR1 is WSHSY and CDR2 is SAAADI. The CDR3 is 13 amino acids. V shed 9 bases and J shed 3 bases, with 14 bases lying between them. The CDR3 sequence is CASRANGDYGYTF. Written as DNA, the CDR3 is TGCGCCAGTCGGGCCAATGGAGACTATGGCTACACCTTC.

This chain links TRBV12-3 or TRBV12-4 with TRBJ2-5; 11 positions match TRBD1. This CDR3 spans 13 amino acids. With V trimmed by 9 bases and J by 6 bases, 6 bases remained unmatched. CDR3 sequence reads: CASWGQGEKTQYF. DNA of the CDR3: TGTGCCAGTTGGGGACAGGGGGAAAAGACCCAGTACTTC.

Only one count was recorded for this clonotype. The CDR3 region is CASSLPGSGANVLTF. The CDR3 nucleotides are TGTGCCAGCAGTCTCCCAGGGTCCGGGGCCAACGTCCTGACTTTC. The rearrangement joins TRBV28 to TRBJ2-6, with D possibly being TRBD1 (5 bases). In germline, CDR1 is MDHEN, CDR2 SYDVKM. The CDR3 is 15 amino acids. Trimming stripped 5 bases from V and 4 bases from J, with 12 bases between.

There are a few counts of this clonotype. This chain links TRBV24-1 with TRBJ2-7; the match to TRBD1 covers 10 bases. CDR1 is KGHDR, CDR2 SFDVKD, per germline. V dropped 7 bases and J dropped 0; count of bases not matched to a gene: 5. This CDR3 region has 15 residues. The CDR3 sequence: CATSQDRGFSYEQYV. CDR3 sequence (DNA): TGTGCCACCAGCCAGGACAGGGGGTTCTCCTACGAGCAGTACGTC.

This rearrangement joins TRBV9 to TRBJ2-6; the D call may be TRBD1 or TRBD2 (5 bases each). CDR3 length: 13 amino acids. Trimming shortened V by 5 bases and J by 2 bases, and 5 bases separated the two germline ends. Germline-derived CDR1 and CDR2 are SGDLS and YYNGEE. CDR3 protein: CASRGAGANVLTF. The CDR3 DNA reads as TGTGCCAGCAGGGGGGCTGGGGCCAACGTCCTGACTTTC.

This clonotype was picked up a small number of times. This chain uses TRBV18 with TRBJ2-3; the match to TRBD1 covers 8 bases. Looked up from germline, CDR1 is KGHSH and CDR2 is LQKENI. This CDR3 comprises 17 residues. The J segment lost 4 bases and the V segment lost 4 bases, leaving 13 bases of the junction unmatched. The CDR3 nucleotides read TGTGCCAGCTCACTAACGTACACAGGGGGTTTCGCAGATACGCAGTATTTT. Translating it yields CASSLTYTGGFADTQYF.

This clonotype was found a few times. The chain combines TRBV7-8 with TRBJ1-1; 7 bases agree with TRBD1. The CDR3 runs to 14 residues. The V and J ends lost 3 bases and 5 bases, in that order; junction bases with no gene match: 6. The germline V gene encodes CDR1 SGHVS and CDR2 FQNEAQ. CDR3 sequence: CASSFNRGGTEAFF. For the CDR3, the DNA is TGTGCCAGCAGCTTTAACAGGGGCGGGACTGAAGCTTTCTTT.

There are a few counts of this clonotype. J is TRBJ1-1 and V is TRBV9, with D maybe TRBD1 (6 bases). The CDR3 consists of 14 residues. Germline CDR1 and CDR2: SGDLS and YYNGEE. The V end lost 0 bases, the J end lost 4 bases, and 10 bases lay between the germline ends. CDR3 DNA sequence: TGTGCCAGCAGCGTAGGGGGGCAGAGCACTGAAGCTTTCTTT. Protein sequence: CASSVGGQSTEAFF.

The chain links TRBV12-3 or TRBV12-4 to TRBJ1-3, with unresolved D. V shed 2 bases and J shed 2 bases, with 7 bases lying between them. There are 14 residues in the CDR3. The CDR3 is CASSLLQTGNTIYF. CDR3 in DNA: TGTGCCAGCAGTTTATTACAGACTGGAAACACCATATATTTT.